This T cell receptor (beta chain) came from a study of shared clonotypes between healthy human individuals. Study results and caveats: Large sequencing depth failed to make sorted-subset sequencing complete, rarefaction showed.

Several immunoSEQ plates held equal portions of the genomic DNA taken from each subset. In the authors' methods: ImmunoSEQ output lacked quality scores and full-length reads, limiting matched filtering. Generated by immunoSEQ multiplex PCR, the TCRdb table keeps only in-frame clones and is missing some. The V and J calls and clone size were taken over from that table, and D and trimming were inferred from the DNA. In the table there are over a million clones, 98% of which are singletons. Of note for this clone: Its antigen is as yet unknown.

The CDR3 extends over 15 amino acids. CDR1 is SGHAT, CDR2 FQDESV, per germline (reference sequence). V shed 5 bases and J shed 5 bases, with 15 bases lying between them. The chain links TRBV11-1 to TRBJ2-2; a weak D match, TRBD1 (5 bases). Sequencing input: naive CD4+ T cells sorted from blood. The subset denotes: CD45RA+ positively selected. The sequence was collected from a man between 25 and 39 years old in good health. The CDR3 sequence: CASSPSSGRTGELFF. Here the CDR3 DNA reads TGTGCCAGCAGCCCCTCGTCAGGGCGGACCGGGGAGCTGTTTTTT.